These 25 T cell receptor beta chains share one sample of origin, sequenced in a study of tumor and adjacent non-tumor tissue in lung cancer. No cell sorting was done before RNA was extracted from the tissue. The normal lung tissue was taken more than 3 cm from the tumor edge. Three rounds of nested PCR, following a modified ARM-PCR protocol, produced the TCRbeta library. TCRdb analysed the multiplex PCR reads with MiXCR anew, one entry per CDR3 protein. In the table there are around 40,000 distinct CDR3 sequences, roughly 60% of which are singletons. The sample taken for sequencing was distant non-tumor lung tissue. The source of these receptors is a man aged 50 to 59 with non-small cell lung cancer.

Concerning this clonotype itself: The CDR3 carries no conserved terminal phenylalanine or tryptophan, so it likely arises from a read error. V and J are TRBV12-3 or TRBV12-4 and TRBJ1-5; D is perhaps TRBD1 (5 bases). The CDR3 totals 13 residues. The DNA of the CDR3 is TGTACCAGCGGGGGGGTAGAAAAACAGCCCCAGCATTCT. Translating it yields CTSGGVEKQPQHS.

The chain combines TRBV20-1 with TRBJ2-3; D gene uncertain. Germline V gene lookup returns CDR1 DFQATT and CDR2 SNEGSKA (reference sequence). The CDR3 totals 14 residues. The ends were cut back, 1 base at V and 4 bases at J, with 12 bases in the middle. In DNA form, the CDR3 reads TGCAGTGCTAGAGTCCGGGTCCCCGCAGATACGCAGTATTTT. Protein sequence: CSARVRVPADTQYF.

CDR3 sequence (DNA): TGTGCCAGCAGCCCTGGTCATGGGGCACAAGAGACCCAGTACTTC. Its translation: CASSPGHGAQETQYF. The rearrangement joins TRBV11-1 to TRBJ2-5, with D tentatively TRBD1 (5 bases). The CDR3 is 15 amino acids. The germline V gene has CDR1 SGHAT and CDR2 FQDESV (reference sequence). V lost 5 bases and J 2 bases, leaving 15 bases between the germline ends.

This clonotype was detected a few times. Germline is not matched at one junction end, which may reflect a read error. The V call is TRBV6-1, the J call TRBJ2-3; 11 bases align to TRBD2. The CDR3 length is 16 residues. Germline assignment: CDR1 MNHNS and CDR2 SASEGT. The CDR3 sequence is CASSEASGGTTDTQYF. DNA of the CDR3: TGTGCTAGCAGTGAAGCTAGCGGGGGGACCACAGATACGCAGTATTTT.

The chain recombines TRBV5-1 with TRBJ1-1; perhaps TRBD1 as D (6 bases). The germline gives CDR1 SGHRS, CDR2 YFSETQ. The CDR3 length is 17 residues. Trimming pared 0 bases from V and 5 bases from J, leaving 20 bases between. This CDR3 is CASSLESMGHGMTEAFF. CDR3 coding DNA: TGCGCCAGCAGCTTGGAAAGTATGGGACATGGTATGACTGAAGCTTTCTTT.

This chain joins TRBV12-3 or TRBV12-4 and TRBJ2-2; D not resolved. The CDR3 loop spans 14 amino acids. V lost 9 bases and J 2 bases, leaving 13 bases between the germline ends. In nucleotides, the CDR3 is TGTGCCAGTAGTCTTGGGCACAACACCGGGGAGCTGTTTTTT. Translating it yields CASSLGHNTGELFF.

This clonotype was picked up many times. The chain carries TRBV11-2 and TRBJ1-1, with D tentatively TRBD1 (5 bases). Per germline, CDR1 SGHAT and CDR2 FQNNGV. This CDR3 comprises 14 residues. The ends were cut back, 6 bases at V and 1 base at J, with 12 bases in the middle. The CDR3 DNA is TGTGCCAGCAGTCCGGGACGGCCGAACACTGAAGCTTTCTTT. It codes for CASSPGRPNTEAFF.

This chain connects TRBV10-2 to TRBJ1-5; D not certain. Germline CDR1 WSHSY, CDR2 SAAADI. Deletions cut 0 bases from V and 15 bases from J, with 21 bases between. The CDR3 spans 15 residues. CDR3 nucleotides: TGCGCCAGCAGTGAGTCGGCTCTTAGCAATCAGCCTCGGCATTTT. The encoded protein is CASSESALSNQPRHF.

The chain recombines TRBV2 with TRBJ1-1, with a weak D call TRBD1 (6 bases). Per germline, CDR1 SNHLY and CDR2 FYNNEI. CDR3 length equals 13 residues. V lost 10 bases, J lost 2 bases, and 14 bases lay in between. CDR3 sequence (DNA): TGTGCCATCCAACCGGGACACAACACTGAAGCTTTCTTT. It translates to CAIQPGHNTEAFF.

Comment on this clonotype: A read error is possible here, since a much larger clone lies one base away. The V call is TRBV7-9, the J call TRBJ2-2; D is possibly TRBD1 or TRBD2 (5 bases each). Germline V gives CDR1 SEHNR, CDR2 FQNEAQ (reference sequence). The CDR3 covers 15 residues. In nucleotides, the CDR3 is TGTGCCAGCAGCCTCTCGGCCGCGGACACCGGGGAGATGTTTTTT. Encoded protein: CASSLSAADTGEMFF.

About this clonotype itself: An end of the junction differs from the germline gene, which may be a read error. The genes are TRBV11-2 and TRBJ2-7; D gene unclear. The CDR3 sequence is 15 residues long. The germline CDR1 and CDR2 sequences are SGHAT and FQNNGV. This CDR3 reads CANSLVAISSYEQYF. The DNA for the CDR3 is TGTGCCAACAGCTTAGTCGCGATATCCTCCTATGAGCAGTACTTC.

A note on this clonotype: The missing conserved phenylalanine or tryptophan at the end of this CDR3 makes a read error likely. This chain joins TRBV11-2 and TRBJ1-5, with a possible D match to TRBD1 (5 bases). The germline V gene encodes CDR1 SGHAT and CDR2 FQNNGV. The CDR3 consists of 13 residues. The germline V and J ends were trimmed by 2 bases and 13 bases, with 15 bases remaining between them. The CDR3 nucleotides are TGTGCCAGCAGCTTACAGGGCAATCAACCACAGCATTAT. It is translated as CASSLQGNQPQHY.

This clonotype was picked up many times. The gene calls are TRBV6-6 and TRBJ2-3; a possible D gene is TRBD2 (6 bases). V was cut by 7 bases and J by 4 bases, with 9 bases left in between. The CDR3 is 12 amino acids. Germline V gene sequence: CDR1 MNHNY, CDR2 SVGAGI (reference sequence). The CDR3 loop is CASKEGADTQYF. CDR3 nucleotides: TGTGCCAGCAAGGAGGGCGCAGATACGCAGTATTTT.

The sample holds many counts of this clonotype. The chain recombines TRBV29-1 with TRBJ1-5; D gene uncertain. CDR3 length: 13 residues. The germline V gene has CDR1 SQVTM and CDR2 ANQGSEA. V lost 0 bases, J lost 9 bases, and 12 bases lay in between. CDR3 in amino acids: CSVEDDGSGPQHF. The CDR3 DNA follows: TGCAGCGTTGAAGACGACGGCAGCGGGCCCCAGCATTTT.

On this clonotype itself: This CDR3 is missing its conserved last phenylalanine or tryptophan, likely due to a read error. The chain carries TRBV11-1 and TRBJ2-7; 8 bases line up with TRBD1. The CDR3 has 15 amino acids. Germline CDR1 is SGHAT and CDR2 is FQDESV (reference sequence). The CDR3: CASSQDRDFPYEQYL. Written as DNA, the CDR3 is TGTGCCAGCAGTCAGGACAGGGACTTCCCCTACGAACAGTACTTG.

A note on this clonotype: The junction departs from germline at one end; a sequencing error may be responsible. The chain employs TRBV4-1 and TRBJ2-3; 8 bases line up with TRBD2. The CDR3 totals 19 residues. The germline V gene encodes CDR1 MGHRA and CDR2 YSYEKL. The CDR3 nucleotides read TGCGCCAGAAGCCAATATAGGCCTAGCGGGTCACGGTTTTCAGATACGCAGTATTTT. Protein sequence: CARSQYRPSGSRFSDTQYF.

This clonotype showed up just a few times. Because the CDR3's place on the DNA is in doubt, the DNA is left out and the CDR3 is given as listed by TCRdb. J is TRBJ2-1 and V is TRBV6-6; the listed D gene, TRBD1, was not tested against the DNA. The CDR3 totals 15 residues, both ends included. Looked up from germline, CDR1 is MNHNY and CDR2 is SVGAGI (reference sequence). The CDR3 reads CASNTNFGGGNEQLF.

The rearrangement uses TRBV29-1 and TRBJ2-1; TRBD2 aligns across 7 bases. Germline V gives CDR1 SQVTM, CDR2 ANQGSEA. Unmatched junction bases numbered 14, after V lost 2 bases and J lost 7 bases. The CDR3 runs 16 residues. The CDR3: CSVESLLSGGMNEQFF. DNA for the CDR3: TGCAGCGTTGAATCGCTTCTGTCGGGAGGAATGAATGAGCAGTTCTTC.

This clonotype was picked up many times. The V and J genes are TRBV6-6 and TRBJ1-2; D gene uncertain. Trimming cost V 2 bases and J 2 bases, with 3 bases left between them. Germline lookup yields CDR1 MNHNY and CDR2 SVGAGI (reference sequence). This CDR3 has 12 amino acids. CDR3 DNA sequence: TGTGCCAGCAGTTACAGGAACTATGGCTACACCTTC. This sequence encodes CASSYRNYGYTF.

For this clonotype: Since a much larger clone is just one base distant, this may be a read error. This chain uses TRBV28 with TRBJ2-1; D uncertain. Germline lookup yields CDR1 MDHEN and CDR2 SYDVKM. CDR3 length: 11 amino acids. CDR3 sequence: CASSPLLERFF. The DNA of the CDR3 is TGTGCCAGCAGTCCTCTGCTTGAGCGGTTCTTC. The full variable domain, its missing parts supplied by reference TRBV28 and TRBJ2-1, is DVKVTQSSRYLVKRTGEKVFLECVQDMDHENMFWYRQDPGLGLRLIYFSYDVKMKEKGDIPEGYSVSREKKERFSLILESASTNQTSMYLCASSPLLERFFGPGTRLTVL.

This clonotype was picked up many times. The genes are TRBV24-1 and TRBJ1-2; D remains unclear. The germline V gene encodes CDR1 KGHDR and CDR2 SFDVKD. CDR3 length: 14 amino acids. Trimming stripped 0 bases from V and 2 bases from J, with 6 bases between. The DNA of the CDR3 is TGTGCCACCAGTGATTTGGGGCACAACTATGGCTACACCTTC. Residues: CATSDLGHNYGYTF.

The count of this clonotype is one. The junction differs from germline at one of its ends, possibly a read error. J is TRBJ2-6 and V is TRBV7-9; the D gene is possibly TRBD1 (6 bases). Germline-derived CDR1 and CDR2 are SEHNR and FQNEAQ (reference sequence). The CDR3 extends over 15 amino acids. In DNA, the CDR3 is TGTGCCAGCAGTCCTCTCGAAGCAGGGGCCAACGCCCTGACTTTC. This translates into CASSPLEAGANALTF.

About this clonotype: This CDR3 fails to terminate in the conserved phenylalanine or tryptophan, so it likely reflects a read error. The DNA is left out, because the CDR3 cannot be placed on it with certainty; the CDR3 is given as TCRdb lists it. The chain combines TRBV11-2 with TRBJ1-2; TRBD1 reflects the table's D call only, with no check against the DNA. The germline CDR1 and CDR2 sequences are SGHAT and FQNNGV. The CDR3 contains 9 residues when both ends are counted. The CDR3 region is CASRPDRPR.

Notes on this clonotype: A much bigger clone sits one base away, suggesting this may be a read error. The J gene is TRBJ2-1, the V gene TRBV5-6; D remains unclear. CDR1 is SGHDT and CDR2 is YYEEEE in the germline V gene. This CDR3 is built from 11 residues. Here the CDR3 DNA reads TGTGTCAGCAGCTCTATAGATGAGCAGTTCTTC. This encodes CVSSSIDEQFF.

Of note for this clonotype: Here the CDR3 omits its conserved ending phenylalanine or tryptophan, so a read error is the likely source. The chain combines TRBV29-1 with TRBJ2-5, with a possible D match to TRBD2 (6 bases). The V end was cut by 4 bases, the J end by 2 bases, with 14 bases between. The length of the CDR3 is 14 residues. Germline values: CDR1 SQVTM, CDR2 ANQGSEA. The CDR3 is CSVVGNGGQETQYL. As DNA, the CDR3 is TGCAGCGTTGTTGGTAACGGGGGTCAAGAGACCCAGTACCTC.